The clone carrying this TCR beta chain was detected only once. Its antigen is not identified. The entry originates in a study of T cell responses to AZD1222 COVID-19 vaccine. Turning to the study itself: Second-dose intervals near 4 or 12 weeks were combined. General observations from the study: It should be noted that donors were predominantly white British and more often female, and clonal diversity was possibly underestimated. Receipt of two AZD1222 doses was followed by a rise in Spike-specific TCR breadth and depth.

The method was immunoSEQ multiplex PCR; TCRdb's version includes in-frame clones alone and lacks a portion of them. The table has about 94,000 clones, around 90% seen once. V lost 5 bases and J lost 0; bases outside the gene matches: 10. Germline V gene sequence: CDR1 SGHTA, CDR2 FQGTGA. The CDR3 sequence is 17 residues long. The genes are TRBV7-3 and TRBJ1-5; 7 positions match TRBD1. Source: peripheral blood, taken on day 0 of AZD1222 vaccination. The clonotype originates from an adult in good health. Here the CDR3 reads CASSPDRAEYSNQPQHF. The DNA of the CDR3 is TGTGCCAGCAGCCCTGACAGGGCGGAATATAGCAATCAGCCCCAGCATTTT.